This paragraph covers one TCR beta chain sequence. The target of this receptor is not known. No per-base quality is available; no much larger clone lies one base away. As encoded in the germline V gene, CDR1 is MNHEY while CDR2 is SVGAGI. Counted from cysteine to phenylalanine, this CDR3 has 15 amino acids. The sequence is cut down to CDR3 DNA, 45 bases in frame from base 1. For this chain, trimming is 6 bases at the V end and 4 bases at the J end, and the number of junction bases without a gene match is 10. The sample belongs to a study of cytomegalovirus exposure and HLA in healthy donors (dated by TCRdb to the late 2010s). Regarding the study in general: According to an earlier analysis of 587 of the donors, 150 million to 200 million T cells yielded roughly 110 million unique TCR beta sequences and more than 250 Gb of sequence data. Roughly 300 gigabases of sequencing data and around 88 million unique TCR sequences made up an early release that covered around 640 HLA-typed donors. Among the approximately 420 genotyped donors, around 81% belonged to the genetic ancestry cluster associated with self-reported Caucasian donors. The study was designed to test whether signatures of past pathogen exposure could be identified by cataloging public T cell receptors. The study profiled the T cell repertoires of fewer than 850 subjects by immunosequencing and related them to cytomegalovirus serostatus. In addition to the first cohort of 500 to 850 subjects, a separate validation cohort of approximately 130 different subjects was used. The study combined high-throughput TCR immunosequencing, statistical association of individual TCRs with disease status, and machine learning to predict cytomegalovirus infection status. In a later analysis, previously published TCR beta repertoires from more than 500 donors were re-analyzed and high-resolution HLA genotyping was added so that TCR occurrence patterns could be studied. Rather than using new phenotypic data, the later analysis identified candidate immune exposures from TCR beta sequences and from how often those sequences occurred across donors. An earlier analysis of around 640 of the donors used high-throughput TCR beta sequencing to judge whether each TCR beta V gene segment behaved as functional or pseudogenic. Donor age, sex, ethnicity and CMV serostatus were compiled alongside the repertoire data. A later genetic analysis took genome-wide SNP genotypes for 398 of the 666 donors and used that subset as a discovery cohort. Every discovery cohort repertoire had been produced on one sequencing platform. Both class I and class II loci were covered by HLA typing, at four-digit resolution. The number of typed donors differed by locus: about 629-630 for A, B, C, DRB1 and DQB1; about 520 for DQA1; over 600 for DPA1; and 400 to 480 for DPB1. A handful of DR-DQ haplotypes were handled as single units for association and clustering because linkage in the cohort was strong. Among some 410 genotyped donors of the cohort, an average of approximately 220,000 unique TCR beta nucleotide sequences was sequenced per donor, of which 15% to 20% were non-productive. Overall study results and their limits: According to a later analysis, TCR association rates differed among HLA loci, with DRB1 alleles showing the most associated TCRs and HLA-C alleles showing the fewest. A total of 150 to 200 TCR beta chains were listed by the study as associated with cytomegalovirus. A further reported finding was that TCR beta sequences accurately predicted the HLA-A and HLA-B alleles for most subjects in the first cohort. When HLA alleles, especially DR and DQ, strongly co-occurred, attributing TCR associations to individual alleles was difficult. A later analysis found that HLA-associated TCR beta chains were more clonally expanded and had lower generation probabilities than equally common non-associated chains. In a later genetic analysis, a missense DCLRE1C variant was associated with V-gene and J-gene trimming of TCR beta chains, and the association was replicated in an independent cohort. Because HLA typing was unavailable for some donors at each locus, only the typed subset was used in association tests. A cluster of highly shared sequence variants was judged likely to represent a technical artifact of the sequencing pipeline. In an earlier analysis of about 600 of the donors, most TCR beta V segments appeared in productive rearrangements about 87% or about 30% of the time, broadly matching IMGT annotations. Some IMGT-functional V segments, including TRBV6-2 and TRBV6-3, could not be told apart with the 87-base-pair reads, so those segments were excluded. The cohort was sequenced for TCR beta chains only, and without alpha or paired-chain data the features that could be detected were limited. It was suggested by the authors that the approach could potentially be generalized to other disease states and immunological phenotypes. Presence/absence analyses assumed roughly uniform sequencing depth across donors, an assumption that may not hold. According to a later analysis, most CMV-associated TCR beta chains appeared to be HLA-restricted, and the HLA associations seemed to be driven largely by CMV exposure. In a later analysis, several top co-occurrence clusters were reported to appear linked to parvovirus B19, influenza, CMV and Epstein-Barr virus. In a later analysis, about 16,000 TCR beta sequences were associated with specific HLA alleles at a false discovery rate of 0.05. CMV serostatus was the only immune exposure information available for the cohort. In vitro tests confirmed that three of the cytomegalovirus-associated TCR beta chains recognize cytomegalovirus antigens. Across donors, most TCR sequences were observed very rarely, whereas some public TCRs were present in many individuals. The classifier was reported to diagnose cytomegalovirus status with high specificity and sensitivity in both the original cohort and the validation cohort. Over 15 rarely observed V segments, including chromosome 9 orphons, were excluded from the earlier analysis of several hundred of the donors because counts were too low. A later genetic analysis reported fewer N-insertions in productive TCRs among donors in an Asian-associated ancestry cluster than the approximately 700-donor mean. Correlated functional status among segregating V segments might reflect linkage disequilibrium, but an unknown experimental factor could not be ruled out.

The library was made by the immunoSEQ multiplex PCR assay. For the multiplex PCR, a mixture combining 60 forward primers for TCR Vbeta segments and 13 reverse primers for TCR Jbeta segments was used. The CDR3 region of rearranged TCR beta genes was amplified from genomic DNA by a multiplex PCR assay. The Illumina HiSeq System was used to sequence the amplified TCR beta libraries as 87-base-pair reads. The source study handled its data this way. In a later analysis, roughly 80 million unique TCR beta chains were counted across the 650 to 750 repertoires, and about 9.9 million of these chains were shared by at least two donors. To remove PCR and sequencing errors, raw reads were error-corrected and collapsed into unique sequences using a nearest-neighbor algorithm that merged closely related sequences. CDR3 sequences were aligned to IMGT reference sequences to assign V, D and J gene segments. For a sequence to be retained, a match of at least six nucleotides to both a V gene segment and a J gene segment was required. Rearrangements were called productive when the CDR3 lacked stop codons and stayed in frame with V and J; all others were non-productive. CDR3 was defined according to IMGT convention as the region running from the second conserved V-encoded cysteine to the conserved J-encoded phenylalanine. In an earlier analysis of approximately 500 of the donors, sequences lacking an unambiguous match to a single V gene segment were excluded. An earlier analysis of fewer than 750 of the donors classified V segments as functional when productive rearrangements were above 56.7% and as segregating when the standard deviation between donors was above 5%. A statistical classification framework was built for diagnosing cytomegalovirus status from the catalog of TCR beta chain sequences. V and J gene assignment, in a later analysis, came from comparing TCR nucleotide sequences with IMGT/GENE-DB human TR gene sequences. Using the TCRdist pipeline, a later analysis assigned CDR3 sequences along with most-parsimonious VDJ recombination scenarios. In a later analysis, each TCR beta chain was defined by its CDR3 amino acid sequence together with its V-gene family, and reads lacking a unique V-gene family were excluded. As a way to deal with suspected cross-contamination and a sequencing artifact, a later analysis dropped 450 to 600 nucleotide sequences that were highly shared and had low generation probability. A later analysis calculated a clonal expansion index for each public chain from normalized within-repertoire ranks of inferred template counts. Generation probabilities in a later analysis came from a VDJ recombination model fitted to out-of-frame rearrangements, and those results were checked against IGoR. A later analysis scored TCR-TCR, TCR-HLA and TCR-CMV co-occurrence with hypergeometric tests, applying a repertoire-size bias correction to TCR pairs. To estimate false discovery rates, a later analysis permuted the HLA or CMV assignments 20 times. A later analysis grouped co-occurring TCRs with DBSCAN, adding TCRdist sequence similarity when clustering within HLA-allele-positive subsets. For co-occurrence clustering, repertoires with fewer than 30,000 or more than 120,000 public chains were excluded, along with several repertoires with anomalous nucleotide sharing. What TCRdb holds here is the immuneACCESS table cut down to in-frame rearrangements. Part of the clones is not present; checked against another copy, under half of the missing clones reflect an unresolved V gene, and the others are unexplained. The V and J calls and clone size come from that table; D and trimming were worked out from the DNA. The sample table shows approximately 100,000 clones, and around two thirds are seen once. Approximately 2% of the sample lies in the top ten.

The cohort was made up of around 720 healthy bone marrow donors. Cohort members were all nominally healthy when sampled, although unrecorded immune exposures were likely present. CMV serostatus was positive for about 300 and negative for about half of the roughly 670 cohort members, and was not recorded for this donor. Each donor provided a peripheral blood sample, and peripheral blood mononuclear cells were used for TCR beta sequencing. The Qiagen DNeasy Blood Extraction Kit was used to extract genomic DNA from the blood cell samples. The rearranged chain carries TRBV6-5 and TRBJ1-2; 8 junctional bases match TRBD1. Material for sequencing was PBMCs. The receptor comes from a human donor in good health. Here the CDR3 is given as CASSSGTGGAYGYTF. At the DNA level, the sequence is TGTGCCAGCAGCTCCGGGACAGGAGGCGCCTATGGCTACACCTTC.